The 30 T cell receptor beta chains below were found in one sample sequenced in a study of PD-L1 blockade in urothelial cancer. Sequencing used immunoSEQ multiplex PCR; TCRdb keeps in-frame clones, though not all of them. This table has 130,000 or so clones, 65% to 85% appearing once. The time point here: pretreatment peripheral blood. Sequencing was performed on PBMCs, taken around atezolizumab (anti-PD-L1) treatment. The receptors shown here come from a man between 45 and 60 years old with urothelial cancer.

The rearrangement joins TRBV27 to TRBJ2-7, with D perhaps matching TRBD1 (5 bases). V lost 4 bases to trimming and J lost 0 bases, with 13 bases between them. Germline V gene sequence: CDR1 MNHEY, CDR2 SMNVEV (reference sequence). This CDR3 contains 15 residues. CDR3 bases: TGTGCCAGCAGTTCCTTTGTCGACAGCTCCTACGAGCAGTACTTC. Translating gives CASSSFVDSSYEQYF.

The chain joins TRBV5-1 to TRBJ2-3; 7 bases align to TRBD1. The germline gives CDR1 SGHRS, CDR2 YFSETQ. V trimming: 1 base; J trimming: 0 bases; junction bases outside the gene matches: 5. CDR3 length: 16 residues. This chain's CDR3 is CASSLRTGTSTDTQYF. The CDR3 DNA reads as TGCGCCAGCAGCTTGCGGACAGGAACAAGCACAGATACGCAGTATTTT.

This clone has a count of ten or more. V is TRBV19 and J is TRBJ1-6; 7 bases align to TRBD1. The CDR3 sequence is 14 residues long. Germline CDR1 is LNHDA and CDR2 is SQIVND (reference sequence). Trimming cost V 6 bases and J 3 bases; bases outside gene matches: 2. The CDR3, as DNA: TGTGCCAGTAGGGGACAGAACTATAATTCACCCCTCCACTTT. Protein: CASRGQNYNSPLHF.

The chain combines TRBV5-6 with TRBJ2-5; 7 bases agree with TRBD2. The CDR3 runs to 13 residues. The V gene's germline CDR1 is SGHDT and CDR2 YYEEEE. With V trimmed by 4 bases and J by 2 bases, 2 bases remained unmatched. The CDR3: CASSILAQETQYF. DNA of the CDR3: TGTGCCAGCAGCATACTAGCGCAAGAGACCCAGTACTTC.

The sample holds a few counts of this clone. The gene calls are TRBV4-1 and TRBJ1-2, with D possibly being TRBD1 (5 bases). Germline V lookup: CDR1 MGHRA, CDR2 YSYEKL. The CDR3 is made up of 14 amino acids. The V gene lost 4 bases and the J gene lost 8 bases, with 17 bases spanning the gap. This CDR3 is CASSPDTVPGGYTF. DNA of the CDR3: TGCGCCAGCAGCCCGGACACGGTGCCCGGAGGCTACACCTTC.

The chain carries TRBV5-4 and TRBJ2-5; TRBD1 matches 10 bases. The germline V gene encodes CDR1 SGHNT and CDR2 YYREEE (reference sequence). V dropped 4 bases and J dropped 5; count of bases not matched to a gene: 11. The CDR3 is 16 amino acids. CDR3 in DNA: TGTGCCAGCAGCCGCGGGACAGGGGAGGGTGAGGAGACCCAGTACTTC. Translated: CASSRGTGEGEETQYF.

The chain couples TRBV2 to TRBJ1-1; 9 positions match TRBD1. Germline V gene data show CDR1 as SNHLY and CDR2 as FYNNEI. The CDR3 consists of 13 residues. V was clipped by 5 bases and J by 4 bases; unmatched bases: 2. Written as DNA, the CDR3 is TGTGCCAGCAGTACAGGGGGCGTCACTGAAGCTTTCTTT. Its translation is CASSTGGVTEAFF. Variable domain in full (rest from reference TRBV2 and TRBJ1-1): EPEVTQTPSHQVTQMGQEVILRCVPISNHLYFYWYRQILGQKVEFLVSFYNNEISEKSEIFDDQFSVERPDGSNFTLKIRSTKLEDSAMYFCASSTGGVTEAFFGQGTRLTVV.

CDR3 in amino acids: CASSPRLAETYNEQFF. CDR3 sequence (DNA): TGTGCCAGTAGTCCGCGACTAGCGGAGACCTACAATGAGCAGTTCTTC. This chain connects TRBV19 to TRBJ2-1; 9 bases align to TRBD2. The V gene's germline CDR1 is LNHDA and CDR2 SQIVND (reference sequence). CDR3 length equals 16 residues. Trimming cost V 5 bases and J 2 bases; bases outside gene matches: 7. Supplemented by reference TRBV19 and TRBJ2-1, the full variable domain reads DGGITQSPKYLFRKEGQNVTLSCEQNLNHDAMYWYRQDPGQGLRLIYYSQIVNDFQKGDIAEGYSVSREKKESFPLTVTSAQKNPTAFYLCASSPRLAETYNEQFFGPGTRLTVL.

This clone appeared a few times. The chain recombines TRBV18 with TRBJ2-4; TRBD2 agrees at 8 bases. The length of the CDR3 is 14 residues. Trimming took 0 bases from V and 9 from J; bases not matched to a gene: 4. Per the germline V gene, CDR1 is KGHSH and CDR2 is LQKENI. The chain's CDR3 is CASSPPAGGGIQYF. Here the CDR3 DNA reads TGTGCCAGCTCACCACCGGCGGGGGGAGGCATTCAGTACTTC.

CDR3 nucleotide sequence: TGTGCCAGCAGCTTGCCTACAGGGGGCCGTGGCTACACCTTC. Amino acid sequence: CASSLPTGGRGYTF. V and J are TRBV5-4 and TRBJ1-2; 9 bases align to TRBD1. The CDR3 has 14 residues. V lost 1 base to trimming and J lost 7 bases; unmatched junction nucleotides: 5. Per the germline V gene, CDR1 is SGHNT and CDR2 is YYREEE (reference sequence).

This clone appeared a single time. The chain joins TRBV9 to TRBJ1-2; 10 positions agree with TRBD1. The junction had 10 bases not matched to a gene; V was cut back by 4 bases and J by 4 bases. The CDR3 is 16 residues long. Germline V lookup: CDR1 SGDLS, CDR2 YYNGEE. CDR3 sequence: CASSFSSGTGAYGYTF. In DNA, the CDR3 is TGTGCCAGCAGCTTTTCCTCCGGGACAGGGGCCTATGGCTACACCTTC.

The chain is built from TRBV5-1 and TRBJ1-2; unclear D gene. CDR3 length: 14 residues. V gave up 2 bases and J gave up 1 base, with 9 bases separating them. The germline V gene has CDR1 SGHRS and CDR2 YFSETQ. The CDR3 DNA is TGCGCCAGCAGCTTCCAGGTCTATAACTATGGCTACACCTTC. It encodes CASSFQVYNYGYTF.

This clone has just one count. This chain connects TRBV19 to TRBJ1-6, with D unclear. Germline loops: CDR1 LNHDA, CDR2 SQIVND (reference sequence). CDR3 length: 15 residues. The V and J ends lost 4 bases and 8 bases respectively, with 15 bases between them. The CDR3: CASSRAGNLDSPLHF. CDR3 nucleotide sequence: TGTGCCAGTAGTAGGGCAGGCAACCTGGATTCACCCCTCCACTTT. The full variable domain, rest sourced from reference TRBV19 and TRBJ1-6, is DGGITQSPKYLFRKEGQNVTLSCEQNLNHDAMYWYRQDPGQGLRLIYYSQIVNDFQKGDIAEGYSVSREKKESFPLTVTSAQKNPTAFYLCASSRAGNLDSPLHFGNGTRLTVT.

CDR3 amino acids: CASSWAAGEGQPQHF. CDR3 nucleotide sequence: TGTGCCAGCAGTTGGGCAGCAGGGGAAGGCCAGCCCCAGCATTTT. The chain has TRBV28 and TRBJ1-5; D perhaps matches TRBD1 (6 bases). This CDR3 has 15 residues. Germline V gene lookup returns CDR1 MDHEN and CDR2 SYDVKM. Trimming removed 4 bases at V and 7 bases at J, with 17 bases between.

This chain connects TRBV7-3 to TRBJ1-6, with 9 bases lining up with TRBD1. This CDR3 comprises 19 residues. Germline values: CDR1 SGHTA, CDR2 FQGTGA. Trimming cost V 2 bases and J 0 bases; bases outside gene matches: 8. CDR3 DNA sequence: TGTGCCAGCAGCTTATGGGGACAGGGCCCTAGCTCCTATAATTCACCCCTCCACTTT. This sequence encodes CASSLWGQGPSSYNSPLHF. Combining the CDR3 with reference TRBV7-3 and TRBJ1-6 gives the whole variable domain GAGVSQTPSNKVTEKGKYVELRCDPISGHTALYWYRQSLGQGPEFLIYFQGTGAADDSGLPNDRFFAVRPEGSVSTLKIQRTERGDSAVYLCASSLWGQGPSSYNSPLHFGNGTRLTVT.

The rearrangement joins TRBV30 to TRBJ1-3, with D possibly being TRBD1 (6 bases). The CDR3 is 13 amino acids. Germline CDR1 is GTSNPN and CDR2 is SVGIG (reference sequence). The V end was cut by 8 bases, the J end by 2 bases, with 13 bases between. CDR3 coding DNA: TGTGCCCGTGGCGGGGGGCCTGGAAACACCATATATTTT. The encoded protein is CARGGGPGNTIYF.

The chain is built from TRBV6-5 and TRBJ1-1, with 7 bases matching TRBD1. V lost 4 bases, J lost 9 bases, and 2 bases stayed unmatched. Germline values: CDR1 MNHEY, CDR2 SVGAGI. This CDR3 comprises 11 residues. CDR3 in amino acids: CASSWDSKAFF. The CDR3 DNA reads as TGTGCCAGCAGTTGGGACAGTAAAGCTTTCTTT.

J is TRBJ1-4 and V is TRBV4-2, with 10 bases identical to TRBD1. Trimming at V came to 3 bases and at J to 3 bases, leaving 7 bases not matched to a gene. The V gene's germline CDR1 is LGHNA and CDR2 YNFKEQ. CDR3 length: 17 amino acids. The CDR3 spells CASSQGQGFNSNEKLFF. CDR3 in DNA: TGTGCCAGCAGCCAGGGACAGGGGTTCAACTCTAATGAAAAACTGTTTTTT.

CDR3 DNA sequence: TGTGCCAGTAGCCCCTCGGGGGGTCGCTACAATGAGCAGTTCTTC. The encoded protein is CASSPSGGRYNEQFF. This rearrangement joins TRBV19 to TRBJ2-1, with 7 positions matching TRBD2. Germline lookup yields CDR1 LNHDA and CDR2 SQIVND (reference sequence). This CDR3 spans 15 amino acids. With V trimmed by 6 bases and J by 3 bases, 8 bases remained unmatched.

The chain is built from TRBV7-3 and TRBJ2-1, with D maybe TRBD2 (7 bases). The CDR3 runs to 15 residues. Germline CDR1 and CDR2: SGHTA and FQGTGA. V gave up 3 bases and J gave up 2 bases, with 11 bases separating them. CDR3 DNA sequence: TGTGCCAGCAGCTTGGGGGGGCCTACCTACAATGAGCAGTTCTTC. Translated, it gives CASSLGGPTYNEQFF. The full variable domain, completed using reference TRBV7-3 and TRBJ2-1, is GAGVSQTPSNKVTEKGKYVELRCDPISGHTALYWYRQSLGQGPEFLIYFQGTGAADDSGLPNDRFFAVRPEGSVSTLKIQRTERGDSAVYLCASSLGGPTYNEQFFGPGTRLTVL.

CDR3 in amino acids: CASSLDRAGGDTQYF. Written as DNA, the CDR3 is TGTGCCAGCAGCTTAGACAGGGCCGGAGGAGATACGCAGTATTTT. This chain uses TRBV7-9 with TRBJ2-3; D may be TRBD1 (6 bases). Trimming stripped 1 base from V and 5 bases from J, with 13 bases between. CDR1 and CDR2 (germline): SEHNR, FQNEAQ (reference sequence). The CDR3 covers 15 residues.

The chain combines TRBV5-4 with TRBJ2-7; D might be TRBD2 (5 bases). CDR1 is SGHNT, CDR2 YYREEE, per germline (reference sequence). The V gene lost 3 bases and the J gene lost 3 bases, with 13 bases spanning the gap. The CDR3 is 14 residues long. CDR3 in DNA: TGTGCCAGCAGCTCGATGGAGCGGAGCTACGAGCAGTACTTC. Residues: CASSSMERSYEQYF. Complete variable domain (other parts from reference TRBV5-4 and TRBJ2-7): ETGVTQSPTHLIKTRGQQVTLRCSSQSGHNTVSWYQQALGQGPQFIFQYYREEENGRGNFPPRFSGLQFPNYSSELNVNALELDDSALYLCASSSMERSYEQYFGPGTRLTVT.

This clone was observed a few times. This chain uses TRBV5-1 with TRBJ2-1; 12 bases map to TRBD2. Germline CDR1 reads SGHRS; CDR2 reads YFSETQ. This CDR3 spans 16 amino acids. V gave up 4 bases and J gave up 9 bases; unmatched junction bases: 11. CDR3 residues: CASSGGLAGLDGEQFF. Written as DNA, the CDR3 is TGCGCCAGCAGCGGAGGACTAGCGGGATTAGATGGTGAGCAGTTCTTC.

This chain connects TRBV2 to TRBJ2-1, with 15 nucleotides matching TRBD2. CDR3 size: 17 residues. V was pared by 7 bases and J by 5 bases, with 9 bases of the junction left unmatched. Germline V gene lookup returns CDR1 SNHLY and CDR2 FYNNEI. The CDR3 reads CASTKTGLAGGDNEQFF. The CDR3 coding sequence is TGTGCCAGCACCAAAACCGGACTAGCGGGAGGGGACAATGAGCAGTTCTTC.

This clone has only a few counts. J is TRBJ1-2 and V is TRBV2; 7 bases map to TRBD1. CDR3 length: 13 amino acids. Germline CDR1 reads SNHLY; CDR2 reads FYNNEI. After removal of 6 bases from V and 7 bases from J, the junction contained 8 bases not matched to a gene. CDR3 sequence: CASSDDRVGGYTF. The CDR3 DNA follows: TGTGCCAGCAGCGACGACAGGGTTGGTGGCTACACCTTC.

Of note for this clone: A junction end diverges from the germline sequence, so it may reflect a read error. The rearrangement links TRBV9 to TRBJ2-5; 7 bases align to TRBD1. CDR1 SGDLS and CDR2 YYNGEE come from the germline V gene. This CDR3 has 15 amino acids. Here the CDR3 reads CASSLSGTAQESQYF. CDR3 sequence (DNA): TGTGCCAGCAGCCTTTCAGGGACAGCCCAAGAGTCCCAGTACTTC.

This chain links TRBV6-6 with TRBJ2-2; 7 nucleotides line up with TRBD2. Trimming cost V 6 bases and J 3 bases; bases outside gene matches: 10. The CDR3 spans 16 residues. CDR1 and CDR2 from the germline V gene are MNHNY and SVGAGI (reference sequence). The CDR3 nucleotides are TGTGCCAGCAGCCCAGCTAGCGGATGGTACACCGGGGAGCTGTTTTTT. Its translation is CASSPASGWYTGELFF.

The chain carries TRBV2 and TRBJ1-1; 7 nucleotides line up with TRBD1. The CDR3 covers 14 residues. Trimming at V came to 2 bases and at J to 9 bases, leaving 9 bases not matched to a gene. Germline V gene sequence: CDR1 SNHLY, CDR2 FYNNEI. DNA of the CDR3: TGTGCCAGCAGTGAACAGGGGGTAGGGGTAAAAGCTTTCTTT. This encodes CASSEQGVGVKAFF.

This CDR3 reads CASSIQGTDTQYF. The CDR3 DNA follows: TGTGCCAGTAGTATACAGGGCACAGATACGCAGTATTTT. The V call is TRBV19, the J call TRBJ2-3, with D uncertain. V lost 2 bases and J 1 base, leaving 4 bases between the germline ends. CDR3 size: 13 residues. Germline V lookup: CDR1 LNHDA, CDR2 SQIVND (reference sequence).

The count of this clone is one. The chain carries TRBV27 and TRBJ2-7; the D gene is possibly TRBD1 (5 bases). V was cut by 6 bases and J by 0 bases, with 18 bases left in between. The CDR3 is 16 amino acids. Germline-derived CDR1 and CDR2 are MNHEY and SMNVEV (reference sequence). CDR3 coding DNA: TGTGCCAGCAGCCCGAGTGGGGCCCGTGTCTCCTACGAGCAGTACTTC. This encodes CASSPSGARVSYEQYF.